What follows are 19 T cell receptor beta chains derived from one specimen sequenced in a study of blood T cell repertoires in COVID-19. The assay was immunoSEQ multiplex PCR, and TCRdb's table has in-frame clones only and misses some. The data contain about 260,000 clones, about 90% of them singletons. Sequenced input: PBMCs or T cells enriched from blood (not recorded which). Receptors originate from a man aged 45-65 years who had been exposed to COVID-19.

V gene TRBV6-5 combines with J gene TRBJ2-3; D is unresolved. The V gene's germline CDR1 is MNHEY and CDR2 SVGAGI. The CDR3 loop spans 13 amino acids. V was clipped by 4 bases and J by 0 bases, with 5 bases between them. DNA for the CDR3: TGTGCCAGCAGTTCAGGTAGCACAGATACGCAGTATTTT. This gives the protein CASSSGSTDTQYF.

This clone was detected once. The chain joins TRBV5-4 to TRBJ2-7, with TRBD2 matching 9 bases. J gave up 3 bases and V 3 bases, and 7 bases lay outside the gene matches. This CDR3 spans 15 amino acids. Germline V lookup: CDR1 SGHNT, CDR2 YYREEE (reference sequence). The CDR3 DNA is TGTGCCAGCAGCTACGTCGCGGGGGGGGGCTACGAGCAGTACTTC. Translated, it gives CASSYVAGGGYEQYF.

The chain employs TRBV29-1 and TRBJ1-5, with 9 bases identical to TRBD1. The CDR3 extends over 13 amino acids. Germline values: CDR1 SQVTM, CDR2 ANQGSEA. With V trimmed by 5 bases and J by 3 bases, 2 bases remained unmatched. The CDR3 nucleotides read TGCAGCGTTACAGGGGGCTTCAATCAGCCCCAGCATTTT. The encoded protein is CSVTGGFNQPQHF.

This clone was recorded only once. The chain has TRBV19 and TRBJ1-5; TRBD1 might be the D (5 bases). V lost 4 bases, J lost 9 bases, and 19 bases lay in between. The CDR3 is 15 amino acids. The germline V gene encodes CDR1 LNHDA and CDR2 SQIVND (reference sequence). CDR3 DNA sequence: TGTGCCAGTAGTACGACCGGGACCGGGAGAAGGCCCCAGCATTTT. The encoded protein is CASSTTGTGRRPQHF. The whole variable domain, remainder taken from reference TRBV19 and TRBJ1-5, is DGGITQSPKYLFRKEGQNVTLSCEQNLNHDAMYWYRQDPGQGLRLIYYSQIVNDFQKGDIAEGYSVSREKKESFPLTVTSAQKNPTAFYLCASSTTGTGRRPQHFGDGTRLSIL.

The V and J genes are TRBV28 and TRBJ2-6; D call uncertain. This CDR3 comprises 15 residues. Germline CDR1 and CDR2: MDHEN and SYDVKM. Between the trimmed V and J ends, which lost 5 bases and 4 bases, there was a span of 12 bases. CDR3 bases: TGTGCCAGCAGTCCGATAGAGGCCGGGGCCAACGTCCTGACTTTC. Residues: CASSPIEAGANVLTF.

The chain carries TRBV5-1 and TRBJ1-3, with TRBD1 as a possible D gene (5 bases). Germline CDR1 is SGHRS and CDR2 is YFSETQ. The CDR3 extends over 16 amino acids. With 0 bases removed from V and 2 bases from J, the gap between germline ends came to 12 bases. The CDR3 nucleotides read TGCGCCAGCAGCTTGGGGGGCTCACTCACTGGAAACACCATATATTTT. Translating it yields CASSLGGSLTGNTIYF.

J is TRBJ1-1 and V is TRBV5-1, with 8 bases identical to TRBD1. The CDR3 contains 15 residues. Germline CDR1 reads SGHRS; CDR2 reads YFSETQ. The V segment lost 4 bases and the J segment 6 bases; nucleotides outside the gene matches: 11. The CDR3 nucleotides are TGCGCCAGCAGCAGAGGACAGGGAATTTTCGCTGAAGCTTTCTTT. Encoded protein: CASSRGQGIFAEAFF.

The rearrangement joins TRBV6-1 to TRBJ1-6; D not certain. The germline CDR1 and CDR2 sequences are MNHNS and SASEGT. CDR3 length equals 13 residues. V lost 2 bases and J 9 bases, leaving 8 bases between the germline ends. The chain's CDR3 is CASSEWRASPLHF. The CDR3 coding sequence is TGTGCCAGCAGTGAATGGAGGGCTTCACCCCTCCACTTT.

V gene TRBV6-5 combines with J gene TRBJ1-5; tentatively, D is TRBD1 (5 bases). The germline CDR1 and CDR2 sequences are MNHEY and SVGAGI. Trimming shortened V by 10 bases and J by 6 bases, and 19 bases separated the two germline ends. The CDR3 runs to 14 residues. The CDR3 nucleotides are TGTGCCAACAATCACCGGGACTTTTTTCAGCCCCAGCATTTT. It yields the protein CANNHRDFFQPQHF.

This sequence joins TRBV27 and TRBJ2-5, with TRBD1 matching 7 bases. This CDR3 contains 12 residues. Germline CDR1 is MNHEY and CDR2 is SMNVEV (reference sequence). Germline trimming cut 6 bases from V and 4 bases from J; bases unmatched to any gene: 2. The CDR3 region is CASRHRGETQYF. The CDR3 DNA reads TGTGCCAGCAGGCACAGGGGAGAGACCCAGTACTTC.

The chain is built from TRBV19 and TRBJ1-1; a possible D gene is TRBD1 (6 bases). The germline V gene encodes CDR1 LNHDA and CDR2 SQIVND (reference sequence). Trimming removed 4 bases at V and 0 bases at J, with 12 bases between. The CDR3 runs 15 residues. The CDR3 sequence: CASSKGGALNTEAFF. Here the CDR3 DNA reads TGTGCCAGTAGTAAGGGGGGGGCCTTGAACACTGAAGCTTTCTTT.

The chain uses TRBV18 and TRBJ2-3; 12 positions agree with TRBD2. Trimming took 0 bases from V and 7 from J; bases not matched to a gene: 8. The CDR3 covers 17 residues. Germline V gene lookup returns CDR1 KGHSH and CDR2 LQKENI. CDR3 nucleotide sequence: TGTGCCAGCTCACCACCATTGCTAGCGGGAGGGCCCCATACGCAGTATTTT. Protein product: CASSPPLLAGGPHTQYF.

This clone was seen a handful of times. The junction differs from germline at one of its ends, possibly a read error. This chain connects TRBV7-2 to TRBJ1-1, with D tentatively TRBD1 (6 bases). CDR1 is SGHTA, CDR2 FQGNSA, per germline. The CDR3 is made up of 14 amino acids. The CDR3, as DNA: TGTGCCAGCACCTTACAGGGCATGAACACTGAAGCTTTCTTT. Protein product: CASTLQGMNTEAFF.

V and J are TRBV5-1 and TRBJ1-1; TRBD1 is a possible D gene (6 bases). The CDR3 consists of 14 residues. CDR1 and CDR2 from the germline V gene are SGHRS and YFSETQ. The germline V and J ends were trimmed by 3 bases and 2 bases, with 11 bases remaining between them. The CDR3 sequence: CASSWGTPNTEAFF. The CDR3 DNA follows: TGCGCCAGCAGCTGGGGGACACCTAACACTGAAGCTTTCTTT.

Concerning this clone: At one boundary the junction diverges from the germline segment, which might be a read error. The V gene is TRBV7-7, the J gene TRBJ2-1; D is unresolved. The CDR3 covers 14 residues. Germline CDR1 reads SSHAT; CDR2 reads FNYEAQ (reference sequence). The CDR3 here is CASSLTQEYNEQFF. The DNA of the CDR3 is TGTGCTAGCAGCCTCACACAAGAATACAATGAGCAGTTCTTC.

V is TRBV10-3 and J is TRBJ2-1; 7 bases align to TRBD2. Germline CDR1 ENHRY, CDR2 SYGVKD. V shed 10 bases and J 9 bases; nucleotides not matched to a gene: 18. This CDR3 has 15 residues. In DNA, the CDR3 is TGTGCCAGTGACCCGGGACTATCGGTGGGTACTGAGCAGTTCTTC. Protein sequence: CASDPGLSVGTEQFF.

This clone has only one observation. The chain couples TRBV9 to TRBJ2-1, with D possibly being TRBD2 (5 bases). V lost 1 base and J lost 4, with 9 bases in between. The germline V gene has CDR1 SGDLS and CDR2 YYNGEE. This CDR3 comprises 14 residues. The DNA for the CDR3 is TGTGCCAGCAGCGTAACTACGGGGTACAATGAGCAGTTCTTC. Residues: CASSVTTGYNEQFF.

The genes are TRBV5-1 and TRBJ1-5; TRBD1 matches 10 bases. Germline V gene lookup returns CDR1 SGHRS and CDR2 YFSETQ. The CDR3 has 15 residues. The V segment lost 2 bases and the J segment 6 bases; nucleotides outside the gene matches: 5. The CDR3 DNA reads TGCGCCAGCAGCTTATCGACAGGGGGCAGTCAGCCCCAGCATTTT. Residues: CASSLSTGGSQPQHF.

With regard to this clone: The junction differs from germline at one of its ends, possibly a read error. This chain joins TRBV5-1 and TRBJ2-2, with TRBD1 identical over 8 bases. This CDR3 contains 15 residues. Germline V lookup: CDR1 SGHRS, CDR2 YFSETQ. The CDR3 spells CASSLERQGAGGLFF. CDR3 bases: TGCGCCAGCAGCTTGGAGCGGCAGGGGGCCGGGGGGCTGTTTTTT.